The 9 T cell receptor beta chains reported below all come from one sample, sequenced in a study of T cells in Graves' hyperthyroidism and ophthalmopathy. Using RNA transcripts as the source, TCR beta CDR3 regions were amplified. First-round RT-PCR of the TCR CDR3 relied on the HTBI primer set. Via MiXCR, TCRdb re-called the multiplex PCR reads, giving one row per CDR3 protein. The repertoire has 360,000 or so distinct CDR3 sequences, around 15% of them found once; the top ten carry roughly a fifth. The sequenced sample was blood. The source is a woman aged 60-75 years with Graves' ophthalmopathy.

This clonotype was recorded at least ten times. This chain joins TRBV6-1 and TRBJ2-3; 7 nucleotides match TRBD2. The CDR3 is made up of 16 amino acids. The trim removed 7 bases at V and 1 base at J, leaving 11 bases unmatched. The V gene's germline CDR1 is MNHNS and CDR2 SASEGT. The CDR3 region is CASIRWGGLCTDTQYF. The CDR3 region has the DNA TGTGCCAGCATAAGATGGGGGGGACTGTGCACAGATACGCAGTATTTT.

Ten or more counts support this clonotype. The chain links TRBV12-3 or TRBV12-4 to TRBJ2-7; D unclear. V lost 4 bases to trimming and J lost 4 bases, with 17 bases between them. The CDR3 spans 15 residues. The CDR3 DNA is TGTGCCAGCAGTTCCGAGGTTACCCGGGTATACGAGCAGTACTTC. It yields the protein CASSSEVTRVYEQYF.

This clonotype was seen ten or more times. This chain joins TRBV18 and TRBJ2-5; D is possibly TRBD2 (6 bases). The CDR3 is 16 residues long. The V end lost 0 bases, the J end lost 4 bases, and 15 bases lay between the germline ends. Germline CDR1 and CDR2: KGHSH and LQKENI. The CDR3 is CASSPPGRRGGETQYF. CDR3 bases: TGTGCCAGCTCACCACCGGGCAGGCGGGGTGGAGAGACCCAGTACTTC.

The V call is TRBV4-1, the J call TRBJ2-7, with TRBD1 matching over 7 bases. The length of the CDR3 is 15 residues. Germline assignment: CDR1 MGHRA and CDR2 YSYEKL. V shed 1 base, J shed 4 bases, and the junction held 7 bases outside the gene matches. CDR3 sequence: CASSQGRTGRYEQYF. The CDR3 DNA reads TGCGCCAGCAGCCAAGGCCGGACAGGTCGGTACGAGCAGTACTTC.

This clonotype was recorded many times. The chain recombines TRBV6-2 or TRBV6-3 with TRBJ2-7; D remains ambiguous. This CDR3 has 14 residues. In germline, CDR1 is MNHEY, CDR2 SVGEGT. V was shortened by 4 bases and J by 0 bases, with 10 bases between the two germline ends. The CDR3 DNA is TGTGCCAGCAGTTTAGGCGGATTCTCCTACGAGCAGTACTTC. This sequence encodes CASSLGGFSYEQYF.

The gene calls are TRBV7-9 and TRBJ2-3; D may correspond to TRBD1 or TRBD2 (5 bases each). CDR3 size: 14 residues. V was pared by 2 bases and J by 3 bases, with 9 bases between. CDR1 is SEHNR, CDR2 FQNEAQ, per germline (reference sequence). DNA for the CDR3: TGTGCCAGCAGCTTAACGAGGGGAACAGATACGCAGTATTTT. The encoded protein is CASSLTRGTDTQYF.

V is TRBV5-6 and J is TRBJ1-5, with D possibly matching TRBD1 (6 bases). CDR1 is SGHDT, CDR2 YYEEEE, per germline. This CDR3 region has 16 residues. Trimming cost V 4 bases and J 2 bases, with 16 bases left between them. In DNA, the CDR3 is TGTGCCAGCAGCCTATGGGGGGGCACGGGCAATCAGCCCCAGCATTTT. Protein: CASSLWGGTGNQPQHF.

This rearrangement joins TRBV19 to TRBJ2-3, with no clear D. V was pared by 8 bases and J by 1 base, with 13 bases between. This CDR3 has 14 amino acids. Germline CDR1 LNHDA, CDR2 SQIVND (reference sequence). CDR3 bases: TGTGCCAGTCACTCGTGGCAGGGCACAGATACGCAGTATTTT. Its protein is CASHSWQGTDTQYF.

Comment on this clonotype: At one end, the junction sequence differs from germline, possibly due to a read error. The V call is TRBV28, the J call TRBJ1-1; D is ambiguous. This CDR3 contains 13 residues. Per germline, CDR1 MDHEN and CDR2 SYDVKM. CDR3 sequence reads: CASSLGRTGETFF. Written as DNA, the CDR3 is TGTGCCAGCAGTTTAGGGCGAACGGGTGAAACTTTCTTT.